The rows below give T cell receptor beta chains drawn from one sample of a study of radiation and T cells in renal cell carcinoma. Some clones are missing from TCRdb's copy, which holds only in-frame ones; the method was immunoSEQ multiplex PCR. The sample shows approximately 22,000 clones, roughly three quarters of them seen only once. The sample was blood, taken from a patient whose treatment included radiotherapy and nephrectomy. The receptors originated from a man between 60 and 70 years old with renal cell carcinoma. CDR3s include the opening cysteine and the closing phenylalanine or tryptophan. Each record gives: V gene, D gene, J gene, clone size, CDR3 DNA, CDR3 protein. The D gene is left open where the match is weak. Rows may omit the clone size; those that give it use once, few, many or a size class.

v_call: TRBV25-1
d_call: TRBD2
j_call: TRBJ2-7
clone_size: NA
cdr3_nt: TGTGCCAGCAGTTTCTCCGGTCTAGCGGGAGGACAGCAGTACTTC
cdr3_aa: CASSFSGLAGGQQYF

v_call: TRBV2
d_call: TRBD1
j_call: TRBJ2-1
clone_size: NA
cdr3_nt: TGTGCCAGCAGGAGACAGGGGGCATCCTACAATGAGCAGTTCTTC
cdr3_aa: CASRRQGASYNEQFF

v_call: TRBV5-6
d_call: NA
j_call: TRBJ2-1
clone_size: once
cdr3_nt: TGTGCCAGCAGCTTACGATCTTGGGGGGAGCAGTTCTTC
cdr3_aa: CASSLRSWGEQFF

v_call: TRBV18
d_call: TRBD1
j_call: TRBJ1-2
clone_size: few
cdr3_nt: TGTGCCAGCTCACCAGAAACAGGGGTCGACTATGGCTACACCTTC
cdr3_aa: CASSPETGVDYGYTF

v_call: TRBV27
d_call: TRBD2
j_call: TRBJ2-3
clone_size: once
cdr3_nt: TGTGCCAGCAGTCGGGGGCGGGTGACTAGCGGAACAGATACGCAGTATTTT
cdr3_aa: CASSRGRVTSGTDTQYF

v_call: TRBV4-3
d_call: NA
j_call: TRBJ2-4
clone_size: NA
cdr3_nt: TGCGCCAGCAGCCAAGATAGTGTAGGGAACATTCAGTACTTC
cdr3_aa: CASSQDSVGNIQYF

v_call: TRBV14
d_call: NA
j_call: TRBJ1-1
clone_size: NA
cdr3_nt: TGTGCCAGCAGCCGCGTGGCCAACAGAATTAACACTGAAGCTTTCTTT
cdr3_aa: CASSRVANRINTEAFF

v_call: TRBV5-1
d_call: TRBD2
j_call: TRBJ2-1
clone_size: NA
cdr3_nt: TGCGCCAGCAGCCCGACCGGGACTACGGGAGACAATGAGCAGTTCTTC
cdr3_aa: CASSPTGTTGDNEQFF

v_call: TRBV19
d_call: NA
j_call: TRBJ2-1
clone_size: NA
cdr3_nt: TGTGCCAGTAGTCCCTGGAGCGGAAGCTCCTACAATGAGCAGTTCTTC
cdr3_aa: CASSPWSGSSYNEQFF

v_call: TRBV7-3
d_call: NA
j_call: TRBJ2-1
clone_size: NA
cdr3_nt: TGTGCCAGCAGCTCTATGACAGCCTACAATGAGCAGTTCTTC
cdr3_aa: CASSSMTAYNEQFF

v_call: TRBV28
d_call: NA
j_call: TRBJ1-1
clone_size: few
cdr3_nt: TGTGCCACCAGCCCGGGCAGATCATACACTGAAGCTTTCTTT
cdr3_aa: CATSPGRSYTEAFF

v_call: TRBV7-9
d_call: TRBD1
j_call: TRBJ2-7
clone_size: NA
cdr3_nt: TGTGCCAGCAGCTTAGCCCCGAAGGACAGGGATAACAACGAGCAGTACTTC
cdr3_aa: CASSLAPKDRDNNEQYF

v_call: TRBV7-9
d_call: TRBD2
j_call: TRBJ2-1
clone_size: many
cdr3_nt: TGTGCCAGCAGCTTACTCGCGGGAGGGCCGGGTGAGCAGTTCTTC
cdr3_aa: CASSLLAGGPGEQFF

v_call: TRBV19
d_call: NA
j_call: TRBJ1-3
clone_size: NA
cdr3_nt: TGTGCCAGTAGTATGGGTTACGGAAACACCATATATTTT
cdr3_aa: CASSMGYGNTIYF

v_call: TRBV7-9
d_call: TRBD1
j_call: TRBJ2-5
clone_size: few
cdr3_nt: TGTGCCAGCAGCGCAGACAGGGCCACCCAAGAGACCCAGTACTTC
cdr3_aa: CASSADRATQETQYF

v_call: TRBV4-3
d_call: TRBD1
j_call: TRBJ2-7
clone_size: once
cdr3_nt: TGCGCCAGCAGCCAAGATGTGATGACAGGGGGCTACGAGCAGTACTTC
cdr3_aa: CASSQDVMTGGYEQYF

v_call: TRBV21-1
d_call: NA
j_call: TRBJ2-2
clone_size: NA
cdr3_nt: TGTGCCAGCAGCAACCGGGACAGGGTGGGCACCGGGGAGCTGTTTTTT
cdr3_aa: CASSNRDRVGTGELFF

v_call: TRBV18
d_call: NA
j_call: TRBJ1-4
clone_size: NA
cdr3_nt: TGTGCCAGCTCACTATATAATACTAATGAAAAACTGTTTTTT
cdr3_aa: CASSLYNTNEKLFF

v_call: TRBV5-1
d_call: NA
j_call: TRBJ2-2
clone_size: many
cdr3_nt: TGCGCCAGCAGCTTGGACTCTCTCACCGGGGAGCTGTTTTTT
cdr3_aa: CASSLDSLTGELFF

v_call: TRBV5-4
d_call: TRBD2
j_call: TRBJ2-7
clone_size: NA
cdr3_nt: TGTGCCAGCAGCTCCCGACTAGCGCCTTACGAGCAGTACTTC
cdr3_aa: CASSSRLAPYEQYF

v_call: TRBV30
d_call: NA
j_call: TRBJ1-1
clone_size: once
cdr3_nt: TGTGCCTGGAGGATCACTGAAGCTTTCTTT
cdr3_aa: CAWRITEAFF

v_call: TRBV2
d_call: TRBD2
j_call: TRBJ2-1
clone_size: few
cdr3_nt: TGTGCCAGCAGTCTCTGGGGGGGCAATGAGCAGTTCTTC
cdr3_aa: CASSLWGGNEQFF

v_call: TRBV6-5
d_call: NA
j_call: TRBJ1-2
clone_size: NA
cdr3_nt: TGTGCCAGCAGCTGGCGGGGCTATGGCTACACCTTC
cdr3_aa: CASSWRGYGYTF

v_call: TRBV19
d_call: TRBD2
j_call: TRBJ2-3
clone_size: NA
cdr3_nt: TGTGCCAGTAGTATAGACCTCGGGACTAGCGGGAGTCGCACAGATACGCAGTATTTT
cdr3_aa: CASSIDLGTSGSRTDTQYF

v_call: TRBV27
d_call: TRBD1
j_call: TRBJ2-4
clone_size: NA
cdr3_nt: TGTGCCAGCAGTTTAGGCCGGGTCAGGGGGCTAAAATACTTC
cdr3_aa: CASSLGRVRGLKYF

v_call: TRBV25-1
d_call: TRBD1
j_call: TRBJ1-2
clone_size: NA
cdr3_nt: TGTGCCAGCAGTGGTCCGGGACAGGGAAACTATGGCTACACCTTC
cdr3_aa: CASSGPGQGNYGYTF

v_call: TRBV9
d_call: NA
j_call: TRBJ2-3
clone_size: NA
cdr3_nt: TGTGCCAGCAGCGTAGGGTTCGAGACAGATACGCAGTATTTT
cdr3_aa: CASSVGFETDTQYF

v_call: TRBV27
d_call: NA
j_call: TRBJ2-2
clone_size: NA
cdr3_nt: TGTGCCAGCAGTGTCACCTTAAGGCCAAACACCGGGGAGCTGTTTTTT
cdr3_aa: CASSVTLRPNTGELFF